This is a list of T cell receptor beta chains from one sample in a study of blood T cell repertoires in COVID-19. Repertoires were generated with immunoSEQ multiplex PCR, while TCRdb's copy carries only in-frame clones and drops some. The top ten clones hold 6% of a sample with 100,000 to 150,000 clones, around 74% of them seen once. Sequenced: peripheral blood. These receptors originate from a man of 80 years or more with COVID-19, enrolled during active disease. Both conserved end residues are trimmed from each CDR3. Each record gives: CDR3 protein, J gene, D gene, CDR3 length, V gene. D genes are given only for firm matches.

ASSRAGTDYGYT,TRBJ1-2,TRBD1,12,TRBV7-9
ASSPRLEQY,TRBJ2-7,.,9,TRBV18
ASSLAIGPGAGYT,TRBJ1-2,.,13,TRBV7-2
ASSELQGNQPQH,TRBJ1-5,.,12,TRBV25-1
ASSPTTNTEAF,TRBJ1-1,.,11,TRBV5-5
ASSLTGGHQPQH,TRBJ1-5,TRBD1,12,TRBV6-6
ASSLEGGSDEQY,TRBJ2-7,TRBD2,12,TRBV7-8
ASSRGGGRSYEQY,TRBJ2-7,TRBD2,13,TRBV5-4
ASRREGIGTIY,TRBJ1-3,.,11,TRBV2
ASSESGSGQPQH,TRBJ1-5,.,12,TRBV6-1
ASSEAGRGTGG,TRBJ1-2,TRBD1,11,TRBV6-1
ASSLPSGAYNEQF,TRBJ2-1,TRBD2,13,TRBV5-6
ASRGDRGGYT,TRBJ1-2,TRBD1,10,TRBV2
ASSYSTGNNYGYT,TRBJ1-2,TRBD1,13,TRBV6-2/TRBV6-3
ASSLAGLYNEQF,TRBJ2-1,.,12,TRBV28
ASSSIGELF,TRBJ2-2,.,9,TRBV28
ASSRRDRGFEKLF,TRBJ1-4,TRBD1,13,TRBV13
ASSHSGREYNEQF,TRBJ2-1,TRBD2,13,TRBV6-5
SVEETTGEQY,TRBJ2-7,.,10,TRBV29-1
ASSLWGTGITEAF,TRBJ1-1,TRBD1,13,TRBV28
ASSQLSSGGENYGYT,TRBJ1-2,TRBD1,15,TRBV4-3
ASNPRDRDGYT,TRBJ1-2,TRBD1,11,TRBV6-5
ASSIHFGGGSSYEQY,TRBJ2-7,.,15,TRBV4-2
ASSPWDSWGLTTGAF,TRBJ1-1,TRBD1,15,TRBV5-1
ASSQELGAIEKLF,TRBJ1-4,.,13,TRBV4-3
ASSPGTELAGGPLSYEQY,TRBJ2-7,TRBD2,18,TRBV5-1
ASSLRAGPNEKLF,TRBJ1-4,.,13,TRBV11-2